What follows are 29 T cell receptor beta chains derived from one specimen sequenced in a study of identical twins' blood T cells. TCRdb itself ran the 5' RACE reads through MiXCR, one entry per CDR3 protein. This repertoire shows fewer than 450,000 distinct CDR3 sequences, about 28% found once; its top ten account for 6% to 7%. Material: PBMCs. The receptors were sampled from a woman between 18 and 50 years old in good health.

In its sample, this clonotype was seen once. J is TRBJ1-1 and V is TRBV4-2, with D perhaps matching TRBD1 (5 bases). The CDR3 loop spans 15 amino acids. The germline V gene encodes CDR1 LGHNA and CDR2 YNFKEQ. Trimming took 1 base from V and 6 from J, leaving 15 bases between them. The CDR3 loop is CASSQVEVRAPEAFF. The CDR3 nucleotides are TGTGCCAGCAGCCAAGTGGAGGTCAGGGCCCCTGAAGCTTTCTTT.

V gene TRBV2 combines with J gene TRBJ2-5, with D perhaps given as TRBD1 or TRBD2 (5 bases each). The CDR3 runs 17 residues. V shed 5 bases and J shed 3 bases, with 22 bases lying between them. Germline V gene data show CDR1 as SNHLY and CDR2 as FYNNEI. This CDR3 reads CASSYPFGAANKETQYF. The CDR3 nucleotides read TGTGCCAGCAGTTACCCATTCGGGGCAGCGAATAAAGAGACCCAGTACTTC. The full variable domain, in which reference TRBV2 and TRBJ2-5 provide the parts outside the CDR3, is EPEVTQTPSHQVTQMGQEVILRCVPISNHLYFYWYRQILGQKVEFLVSFYNNEISEKSEIFDDQFSVERPDGSNFTLKIRSTKLEDSAMYFCASSYPFGAANKETQYFGPGTRLLVL.

The chain links TRBV20-1 to TRBJ2-1, with 10 nucleotides matching TRBD2. In germline, CDR1 is DFQATT, CDR2 SNEGSKA (reference sequence). The CDR3 covers 17 residues. V was clipped by 0 bases and J by 8 bases; unmatched bases: 13. The CDR3 sequence is CSARDAGAGGFRDEQFF. The CDR3 coding sequence is TGCAGTGCTAGAGATGCCGGAGCGGGAGGGTTCAGGGATGAGCAGTTCTTC.

The chain carries TRBV27 and TRBJ2-7, with 9 bases fitting TRBD1. There are 15 residues in the CDR3. Germline V gives CDR1 MNHEY, CDR2 SMNVEV (reference sequence). V shed 3 bases, J shed 2 bases, and the junction held 5 bases outside the gene matches. CDR3 residues: CASSFSGTGTYEQYF. The CDR3 region has the DNA TGTGCCAGCAGTTTCTCCGGGACAGGGACCTACGAGCAGTACTTC.

On this clonotype: The junction departs from the called germline gene at one end, perhaps through a read error. V is TRBV5-1 and J is TRBJ2-3, with D possibly being TRBD1 (6 bases). Germline lookup yields CDR1 SGHRS and CDR2 YFSETQ. The CDR3 covers 14 residues. The CDR3, as DNA: TGCGCCAGCAGCCAGAGGACAGCAACAGATAAGCAGTATTTT. Translating gives CASSQRTATDKQYF.

This clonotype was detected a few times. The chain employs TRBV4-1 and TRBJ2-6; D is unclear. CDR1 MGHRA and CDR2 YSYEKL come from the germline V gene. The CDR3 spans 16 residues. Trimming removed 1 base at V and 3 bases at J, with 10 bases between. CDR3 loop: CASSQAPASGANVLTF. The CDR3 coding sequence is TGCGCCAGCAGCCAAGCTCCTGCGAGTGGGGCCAACGTCCTGACTTTC.

This clonotype was found a few times. The V call is TRBV21-1, the J call TRBJ2-7; the DNA was not used to check the table's D call, TRBD1. TRBV21-1 is given as a pseudogene. The CDR3 contains 13 residues. The CDR3 region is CASSPLEVYEQYF. The CDR3 nucleotides are TGTGCCAGCAGCCCCCTGGAGGTTTACGAGCAGTACTTC.

This clonotype has a handful of counts. The J gene is TRBJ2-3, the V gene TRBV20-1; D is uncertain. Germline V gene data show CDR1 as DFQATT and CDR2 as SNEGSKA (reference sequence). The CDR3 totals 14 residues. V was cut by 3 bases and J by 4 bases, with 14 bases left in between. The CDR3 sequence is CSARGLTPADTQYF. The CDR3 DNA reads as TGCAGTGCTAGGGGCCTTACCCCGGCAGATACGCAGTATTTT.

A few counts support this clonotype. The chain is built from TRBV27 and TRBJ2-7; 8 nucleotides line up with TRBD1. The CDR3 has 14 residues. Germline loops: CDR1 MNHEY, CDR2 SMNVEV (reference sequence). The J segment lost 3 bases and the V segment lost 7 bases, leaving 8 bases of the junction unmatched. The CDR3 is CASKMDDRGYEQYF. The CDR3 DNA reads TGTGCCAGCAAGATGGATGACAGGGGCTACGAGCAGTACTTC.

In its sample, this clonotype was seen a few times. The chain couples TRBV3-1 to TRBJ1-6; tentative D call: TRBD1 (5 bases). V was trimmed by 0 bases and J by 10 bases, leaving 16 bases between them. The CDR3 extends over 16 amino acids. Germline assignment: CDR1 LGHDT and CDR2 YNNKEL (reference sequence). CDR3 in amino acids: CASSQDYGTGGSPLHF. In DNA form, the CDR3 reads TGTGCCAGCAGCCAAGATTATGGGACGGGAGGCTCACCCCTCCACTTT.

The chain combines TRBV27 with TRBJ1-1, with no clear D. The CDR3 extends over 13 amino acids. Germline lookup yields CDR1 MNHEY and CDR2 SMNVEV (reference sequence). Trimming removed 8 bases at V and 4 bases at J, with 14 bases between. CDR3 DNA sequence: TGTGCCAGCTCGGGCAAATGGGGCACTGAAGCTTTCTTT. Protein sequence: CASSGKWGTEAFF.

The chain has TRBV18 and TRBJ1-1; D uncertain. This CDR3 region has 14 residues. V gave up 1 base and J gave up 3 bases, with 9 bases separating them. Germline V gives CDR1 KGHSH, CDR2 LQKENI. The CDR3 is CASSPRWEHTEAFF. CDR3 DNA sequence: TGTGCCAGCTCACCACGTTGGGAGCACACTGAAGCTTTCTTT. Complete variable domain (other parts from reference TRBV18 and TRBJ1-1): NAGVMQNPRHLVRRRGQEARLRCSPMKGHSHVYWYRQLPEEGLKFMVYLQKENIIDESGMPKERFSAEFPKEGPSILRIQQVVRGDSAAYFCASSPRWEHTEAFFGQGTRLTVV.

The chain employs TRBV29-1 and TRBJ1-2; D unclear. CDR1 and CDR2 from the germline V gene are SQVTM and ANQGSEA. V lost 7 bases and J lost 5, with 23 bases in between. The CDR3 length is 15 residues. CDR3 protein: CSADLTPGKVYGYTF. In DNA, the CDR3 is TGCAGCGCCGATCTGACCCCGGGAAAAGTATATGGCTACACCTTC.

This clonotype was seen a single time. The chain joins TRBV4-3 to TRBJ2-5; D unresolved. This CDR3 has 13 residues. V lost 0 bases and J lost 7, with 9 bases in between. CDR1 and CDR2 from the germline V gene are LGHNA and YSLEER. CDR3 DNA sequence: TGCGCCAGCAGCCAAGATAGCAAGGGGACCCAGTACTTC. It specifies CASSQDSKGTQYF.

Points on this clonotype: A much bigger clone sits one base away, suggesting this may be a read error. The chain has TRBV2 and TRBJ2-7; 7 nucleotides agree with TRBD2. Germline V gene sequence: CDR1 SNHLY, CDR2 FYNNEI. The CDR3 runs to 15 residues. CDR3: CASCEAGRGSYEQYF. CDR3 sequence (DNA): TGTGCCAGCTGTGAAGCGGGGAGGGGCTCCTACGAGCAGTACTTC.

This clonotype was detected a few times. The chain joins TRBV19 to TRBJ1-1; unclear D gene. The CDR3 sequence is 14 residues long. V was trimmed by 7 bases and J by 1 base, leaving 13 bases between them. Germline assignment: CDR1 LNHDA and CDR2 SQIVND (reference sequence). This CDR3 reads CASKSGSKNTEAFF. DNA for the CDR3: TGTGCCAGTAAGTCAGGCTCAAAGAACACTGAAGCTTTCTTT.

On this clonotype itself: A much larger clonotype is one base distant, so this may be a read error. The chain has TRBV6-2 or TRBV6-3 and TRBJ2-1; D remains ambiguous. The CDR3 contains 16 residues. V was cut by 2 bases and J by 2 bases, with 13 bases left in between. CDR1 is MNHEY, CDR2 SVGEGT, per germline. For the CDR3, the DNA is TGTGCCAGCAGTTACCCTAAGGTAGGACCCTACAATGAGCAGTTCTTC. Translated, it gives CASSYPKVGPYNEQFF.

J is TRBJ2-1 and V is TRBV10-3; D unresolved. The V and J ends lost 6 bases and 10 bases respectively, with 13 bases between them. The length of the CDR3 is 12 residues. Germline CDR1 ENHRY, CDR2 SYGVKD. As DNA, the CDR3 is TGTGCCATCAGCTTACCTTACGGGGAGCAGTTCTTC. It encodes CAISLPYGEQFF.

This chain links TRBV11-2 with TRBJ2-2; no reliable D call. Trimming stripped 1 base from V and 2 bases from J, with 8 bases between. CDR3 length: 15 amino acids. The germline V gene encodes CDR1 SGHAT and CDR2 FQNNGV. CDR3 DNA sequence: TGTGCCAGCAGCTTAGTAGTGTTTAACACCGGGGAGCTGTTTTTT. It specifies CASSLVVFNTGELFF. The full variable domain, in which reference TRBV11-2 and TRBJ2-2 provide the parts outside the CDR3, is EAGVAQSPRYKIIEKRQSVAFWCNPISGHATLYWYQQILGQGPKLLIQFQNNGVVDDSQLPKDRFSAERLKGVDSTLKIQPAKLEDSAVYLCASSLVVFNTGELFFGEGSRLTVL.

This clonotype was counted only a few times. The CDR3 loop is CSARGQISEAFF. The CDR3 nucleotides read TGCAGTGCTAGAGGACAAATCTCTGAAGCTTTCTTT. This sequence joins TRBV20-1 and TRBJ1-1; D unclear. CDR1 DFQATT and CDR2 SNEGSKA come from the germline V gene (reference sequence). The ends were cut back, 1 base at V and 6 bases at J, with 9 bases in the middle. This CDR3 is built from 12 residues.

This clonotype was seen only a few times. The rearrangement links TRBV3-1 to TRBJ1-4; D perhaps matches TRBD1 (5 bases). This CDR3 is built from 15 residues. The germline V and J ends were trimmed by 1 base and 8 bases, with 14 bases remaining between them. Germline V gene lookup returns CDR1 LGHDT and CDR2 YNNKEL (reference sequence). CDR3 sequence: CASSQGYRSGEKLFF. The CDR3 DNA sequence: TGTGCCAGCAGCCAAGGGTACAGGTCAGGGGAAAAACTGTTTTTT.

The chain recombines TRBV2 with TRBJ2-2; D gene uncertain. The CDR3 spans 12 residues. V was clipped by 7 bases and J by 2 bases, with 5 bases between them. CDR1 is SNHLY and CDR2 is FYNNEI in the germline V gene. The CDR3 DNA reads TGTGCCAGCATGGGAAACACCGGGGAGCTGTTTTTT. As protein: CASMGNTGELFF.

This clonotype came up a few times. The V gene is TRBV20-1, the J gene TRBJ1-5; 8 bases are a match to TRBD1. The CDR3 runs to 13 residues. Germline CDR1 reads DFQATT; CDR2 reads SNEGSKA (reference sequence). Losses at the gene ends were 5 bases for V and 7 bases for J; bases not matched to a gene: 7. Here the CDR3 reads CSARTGREQPQHF. CDR3 in DNA: TGCAGTGCTCGGACAGGGAGGGAACAGCCCCAGCATTTT.

With regard to this clonotype: A much more abundant neighbour one base away suggests this may be a read error. This chain links TRBV20-1 with TRBJ1-6, with TRBD1 identical over 7 bases. CDR3 length equals 15 residues. From germline, CDR1 is DFQATT and CDR2 SNEGSKA (reference sequence). The CDR3 here is CSTRDLTGVRSPLHF. The DNA for the CDR3 is TGCAGTACTAGAGATCTTACAGGGGTACGCTCACCCCTCCACTTT.

This clonotype was found a few times. The V call is TRBV5-8, the J call TRBJ1-1, with D hard to call. CDR1 and CDR2 (germline): SGHTS, YDEGEE. The CDR3 runs 14 residues. V was clipped by 9 bases and J by 0 bases, with 15 bases between them. The CDR3 sequence is CAINEQYMNTEAFF. CDR3 bases: TGTGCCATCAACGAACAGTACATGAACACTGAAGCTTTCTTT.

In this sample, this clonotype turned up a few times. The CDR3 region is CASSLTSGGYEQYF. The CDR3 nucleotides read TGTGCCAGCAGCTTGACTAGCGGGGGTTACGAGCAGTACTTC. The chain has TRBV7-6 and TRBJ2-7; 12 bases agree with TRBD2. Germline V gene data show CDR1 as SGHVS and CDR2 as FNYEAQ. The CDR3 has 14 residues. V lost 3 bases, J lost 4 bases, and 1 base stayed unmatched.

The CDR3 nucleotides are TGCGCCAGCAGCTTTCAGCAGGCCCCCTACGAGCAGTACTTC. Its translation is CASSFQQAPYEQYF. The chain couples TRBV5-1 to TRBJ2-7; D not certain. The V gene's germline CDR1 is SGHRS and CDR2 YFSETQ. This CDR3 has 14 residues. Trimming cost V 2 bases and J 2 bases, with 11 bases left between them. The full variable domain, completed using reference TRBV5-1 and TRBJ2-7, is KAGVTQTPRYLIKTRGQQVTLSCSPISGHRSVSWYQQTPGQGLQFLFEYFSETQRNKGNFPGRFSGRQFSNSRSEMNVSTLELGDSALYLCASSFQQAPYEQYFGPGTRLTVT.

This clonotype was recorded a few times. The V and J genes are TRBV11-2 and TRBJ2-7; the D is unclear. The germline V gene has CDR1 SGHAT and CDR2 FQNNGV. The CDR3 is made up of 15 amino acids. V was cut by 0 bases and J by 4 bases, with 13 bases left in between. The CDR3 reads CASSLDQRGVYEQYF. The CDR3, as DNA: TGTGCCAGCAGCTTAGATCAACGAGGAGTTTACGAGCAGTACTTC. Supplemented by reference TRBV11-2 and TRBJ2-7, the full variable domain reads EAGVAQSPRYKIIEKRQSVAFWCNPISGHATLYWYQQILGQGPKLLIQFQNNGVVDDSQLPKDRFSAERLKGVDSTLKIQPAKLEDSAVYLCASSLDQRGVYEQYFGPGTRLTVT.

This clonotype was seen more than once but under ten times. The gene calls are TRBV7-9 and TRBJ1-2; no firm D call. Looked up from germline, CDR1 is SEHNR and CDR2 is FQNEAQ (reference sequence). Trimming shortened V by 8 bases and J by 6 bases, and 10 bases separated the two germline ends. CDR3 length equals 11 residues. The CDR3 reads CASLERDGYTF. The CDR3 DNA is TGTGCCAGCCTCGAGCGGGATGGCTACACCTTC. The full variable domain, in which reference TRBV7-9 and TRBJ1-2 provide the parts outside the CDR3, is DTGVSQNPRHKITKRGQNVTFRCDPISEHNRLYWYRQTLGQGPEFLTYFQNEAQLEKSRLLSDRFSAERPKGSFSTLEIQRTEQGDSAMYLCASLERDGYTFGSGTRLTVV.